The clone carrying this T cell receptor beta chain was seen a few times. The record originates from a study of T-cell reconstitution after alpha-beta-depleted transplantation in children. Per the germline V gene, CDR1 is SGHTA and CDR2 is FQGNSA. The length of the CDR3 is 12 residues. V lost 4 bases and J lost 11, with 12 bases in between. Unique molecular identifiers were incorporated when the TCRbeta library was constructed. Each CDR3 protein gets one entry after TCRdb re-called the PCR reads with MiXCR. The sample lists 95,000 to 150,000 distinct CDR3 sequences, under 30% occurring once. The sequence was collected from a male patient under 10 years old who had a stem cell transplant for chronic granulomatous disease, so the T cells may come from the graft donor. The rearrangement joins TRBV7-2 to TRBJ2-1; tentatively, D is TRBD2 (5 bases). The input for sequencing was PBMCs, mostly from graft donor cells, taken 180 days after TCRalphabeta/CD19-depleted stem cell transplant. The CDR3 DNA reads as TGTGCCAGCAGCTCTTTTGGGGAGAAGCAGTTCTTC. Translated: CASSSFGEKQFF. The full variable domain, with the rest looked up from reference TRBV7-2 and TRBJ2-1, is GAGVSQSPSNKVTEKGKDVELRCDPISGHTALYWYRQSLGQGLEFLIYFQGNSAPDKSGLPSDRFSAERTGGSVSTLTIQRTQQEDSAVYLCASSSFGEKQFFGPGTRLTVL.